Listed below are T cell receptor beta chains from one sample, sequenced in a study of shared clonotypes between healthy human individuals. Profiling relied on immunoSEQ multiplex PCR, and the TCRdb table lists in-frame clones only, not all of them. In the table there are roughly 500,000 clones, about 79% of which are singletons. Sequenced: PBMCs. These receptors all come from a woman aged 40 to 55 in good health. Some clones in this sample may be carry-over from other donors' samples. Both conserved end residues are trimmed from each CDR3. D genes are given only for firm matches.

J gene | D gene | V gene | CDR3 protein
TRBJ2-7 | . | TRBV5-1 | ASSFEQGSPKQY
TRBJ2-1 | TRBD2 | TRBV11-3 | ASSVGWGTSGSHEQF
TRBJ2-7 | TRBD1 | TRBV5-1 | ASSRGPGQGAYEQY
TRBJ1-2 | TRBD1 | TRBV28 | ASSFRDRGT
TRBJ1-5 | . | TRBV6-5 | ASRLGSSQPQH
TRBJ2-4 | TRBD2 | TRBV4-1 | ASSQETGRLAGAGNIQY
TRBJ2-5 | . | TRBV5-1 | ASGTVGAKETQY
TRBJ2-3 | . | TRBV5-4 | ASSLGRTDTQY
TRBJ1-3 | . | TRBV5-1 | ASSWDLPGNTIY
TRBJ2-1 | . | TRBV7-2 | ASSLWRDSNEQF
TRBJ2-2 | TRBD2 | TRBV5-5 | ASTNPGGSTEELF
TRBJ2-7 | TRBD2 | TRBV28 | ASSSGTSGRADEQY
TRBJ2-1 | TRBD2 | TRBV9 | ASSAIGDYAEQF
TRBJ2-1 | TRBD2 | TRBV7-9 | ASSVPGLADISYNEQF
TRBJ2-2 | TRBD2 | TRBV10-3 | AISLGLAGAGTGELF
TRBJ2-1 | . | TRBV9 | ASSFSLDEQF
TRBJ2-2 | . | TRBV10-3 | AISALGGGSTGELF
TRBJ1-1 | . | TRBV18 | ASSPLGQSTEAF
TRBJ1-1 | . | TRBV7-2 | ASSLSGGLNTEAF
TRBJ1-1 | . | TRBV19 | ASSPRQFTEAF
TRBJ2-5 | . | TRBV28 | ASGLQGGGETQY
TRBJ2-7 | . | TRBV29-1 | SVCDRDKSDEQY
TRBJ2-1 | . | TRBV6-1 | ASAGTSSYNEQF
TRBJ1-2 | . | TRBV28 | ASSLNRLYGYT
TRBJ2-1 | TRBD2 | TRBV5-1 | ASYTSGGGGGEQF
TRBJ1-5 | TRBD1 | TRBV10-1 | AGWRQGLEPQH
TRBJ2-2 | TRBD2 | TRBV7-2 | ASSLVGGSSNTGELF
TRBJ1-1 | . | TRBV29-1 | SVERGGRTEAF
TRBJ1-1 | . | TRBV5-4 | ASSLVVRGSTEAF
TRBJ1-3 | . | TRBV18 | ASSPPGGAAEGNTIY
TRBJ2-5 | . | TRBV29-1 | SVDRNQETQY
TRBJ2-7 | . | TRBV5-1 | ASSPGTLYEQY
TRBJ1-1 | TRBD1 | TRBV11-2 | ASSPRQGLGDGPHEAF
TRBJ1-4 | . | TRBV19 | ASSMGRLNEKLF
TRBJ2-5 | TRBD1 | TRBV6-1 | ASSESTGIQETQY
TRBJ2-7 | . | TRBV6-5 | ASSYSGVAPSYEQY
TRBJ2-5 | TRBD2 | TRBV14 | ASSPAAGGVETQY
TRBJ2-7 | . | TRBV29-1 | SVVLRDVDEQY
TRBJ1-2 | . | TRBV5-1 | ASSLDPGASNYGYT
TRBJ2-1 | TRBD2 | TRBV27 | ASSLSLPPGLAASYNEQF
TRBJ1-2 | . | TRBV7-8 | ASSGAGQNYGYT
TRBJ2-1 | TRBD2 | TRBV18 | ASSPGLAGYNEQF
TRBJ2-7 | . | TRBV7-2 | ASSRTGFGYEQY
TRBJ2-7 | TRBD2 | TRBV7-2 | ASSPPSGRPLFDYEQY
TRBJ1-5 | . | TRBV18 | ASSPYPPGDSNQPQH
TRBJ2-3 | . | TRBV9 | ASSVDPSSDTQY
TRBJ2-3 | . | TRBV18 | ASSPPGVYTQY
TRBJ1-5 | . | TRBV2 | ASSERYSNQPQH
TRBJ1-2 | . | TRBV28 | ASSLKRHYGYT
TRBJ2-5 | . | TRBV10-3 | AIRDRRENGSQY
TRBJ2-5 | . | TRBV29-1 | SASRGETQY
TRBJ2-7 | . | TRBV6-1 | ASSEDNGSSYEQY